The entry that follows covers one T cell receptor beta chain sequence. Data came from immunoSEQ multiplex PCR; TCRdb stores just in-frame clones and leaves some out. The sample carries 40,000 or so clones, around 93% recorded once. This entry belongs to a study of T cell changes during pregnancy in multiple sclerosis. In germline, CDR1 is SEHNR, CDR2 FQNEAQ (reference sequence). There are 16 residues in the CDR3. Trimming removed 0 bases from V and 6 bases from J, with 15 bases in between. The chain joins TRBV7-9 to TRBJ2-1, with D possibly being TRBD1 (5 bases). The source of this sequence is a female donor with multiple sclerosis, enrolled in a pregnancy study. The sequences come from CD8+ T cells from peripheral blood mononuclear cells, collected in the third trimester of pregnancy. This CDR3 reads CASSLADSRWGNEQFF. The CDR3, as DNA: TGTGCCAGCAGCTTAGCCGACAGCAGGTGGGGCAATGAGCAGTTCTTC. The full variable domain, with the rest looked up from reference TRBV7-9 and TRBJ2-1, is DTGVSQNPRHKITKRGQNVTFRCDPISEHNRLYWYRQTLGQGPEFLTYFQNEAQLEKSRLLSDRFSAERPKGSFSTLEIQRTEQGDSAMYLCASSLADSRWGNEQFFGPGTRLTVL.